This section outlines one T cell receptor beta chain sequence together with its context. Antigen unknown. Deletions cut 1 base from V and 5 bases from J, with 13 bases between. In germline, CDR1 is SGHRS, CDR2 YFSETQ. The CDR3 runs to 14 residues. These data originate in a study of cytomegalovirus exposure and HLA in healthy donors. Study-level results: Cytomegalovirus-associated status was assigned to 164 TCR beta chains. According to a later analysis, TCR clusters from the first cohort tended to co-occur in the 120 or so validation repertoires. Whilst most TCR sequences proved rare, a subset of public TCRs occurred across many donors.

The method was immunoSEQ multiplex PCR; TCRdb's version includes in-frame clones alone and lacks a portion of them. The repertoire holds approximately 60,000 clones, with about nine tenths as singletons. The donors were part of the validation cohort, which consisted of over a hundred subjects and was separate from the first cohort of 666 subjects. Source material: PBMCs. The source is a man between 18 and 35 years old in good health and CMV-seronegative. This sequence joins TRBV5-1 and TRBJ2-7, with D uncertain. The CDR3 spells CASSLFARRDEQYF. For the CDR3, the DNA is TGCGCCAGCAGCTTGTTCGCGCGCCGTGACGAGCAGTACTTC.